One and the same sample provided the 17 T cell receptor beta chains below, sequenced in a study of blood T cell repertoires in COVID-19. TCRdb keeps only in-frame clones here, not all; method: immunoSEQ multiplex PCR. The sample gives some 170,000 clones, 80% to 90% of which show up once; nearly 15% is in the top ten. Source material: PBMCs or T cells enriched from blood (not recorded which). Receptor source: a man aged 50-60 years who had recovered from COVID-19.

The rearrangement joins TRBV12-3 or TRBV12-4 to TRBJ1-1; unclear D gene. The CDR3 extends over 12 amino acids. V shed 5 bases and J shed 6 bases, with 10 bases lying between them. The CDR3 region has the DNA TGTGCCAGCAGTCCTGGGGAGGCTGAAGCTTTCTTT. This encodes CASSPGEAEAFF.

The chain's CDR3 is CATSDWRNDNEQFF. CDR3 DNA: TGTGCCACCAGTGATTGGAGAAACGACAATGAGCAGTTCTTC. The chain links TRBV24-1 to TRBJ2-1; D is undetermined. Per the germline V gene, CDR1 is KGHDR and CDR2 is SFDVKD. V was cut by 2 bases and J by 5 bases, with 9 bases left in between. The CDR3 consists of 14 residues.

V is TRBV2 and J is TRBJ1-6; D might be TRBD1 (5 bases). The germline gives CDR1 SNHLY, CDR2 FYNNEI. CDR3 length: 15 residues. V lost 4 bases and J 6 bases, leaving 13 bases between the germline ends. Written as DNA, the CDR3 is TGTGCCAGCAGTGCGGGGGGGATCAGTAATTCACCCCTCCACTTT. The encoded protein is CASSAGGISNSPLHF.

This clone was seen a single time. This chain links TRBV19 with TRBJ2-4, with 12 bases that match TRBD1. CDR1 is LNHDA, CDR2 SQIVND, per germline (reference sequence). The V and J ends lost 4 bases and 6 bases, in that order; junction bases with no gene match: 7. CDR3 size: 16 residues. CDR3 DNA sequence: TGTGCCAGTAGTACTTCGGGACAGGGGGCTGGAAACATTCAGTACTTC. Translating gives CASSTSGQGAGNIQYF. The full variable domain, completed using reference TRBV19 and TRBJ2-4, is DGGITQSPKYLFRKEGQNVTLSCEQNLNHDAMYWYRQDPGQGLRLIYYSQIVNDFQKGDIAEGYSVSREKKESFPLTVTSAQKNPTAFYLCASSTSGQGAGNIQYFGAGTRLSVL.

J is TRBJ2-2 and V is TRBV7-8, with 8 bases that match TRBD1. Germline loops: CDR1 SGHVS, CDR2 FQNEAQ. The length of the CDR3 is 16 residues. V shed 9 bases and J 7 bases; nucleotides not matched to a gene: 16. CDR3 in amino acids: CASYPRQGLGVGELFF. In DNA, the CDR3 is TGTGCCAGTTACCCCCGACAGGGGTTGGGAGTCGGGGAGCTGTTTTTT.

This clone is a singleton in its sample. This chain connects TRBV2 to TRBJ2-3, with 11 bases matching TRBD2. From germline, CDR1 is SNHLY and CDR2 FYNNEI. J lost 8 bases, V lost 1 base, and 5 bases had no gene match. The CDR3 consists of 15 residues. CDR3 bases: TGTGCCAGCAGTGAAGGACTAGCGGGGTTGGGTACGCAGTATTTT. This codes for CASSEGLAGLGTQYF.

The V gene is TRBV9, the J gene TRBJ2-2; 7 nucleotides agree with TRBD2. V dropped 4 bases and J dropped 7; count of bases not matched to a gene: 10. The CDR3 consists of 15 residues. CDR1 and CDR2 from the germline V gene are SGDLS and YYNGEE. In DNA, the CDR3 is TGTGCCAGCAGCCAATCTAGCGGAAATCACGGGGAGCTGTTTTTT. Its protein is CASSQSSGNHGELFF.

The chain is built from TRBV5-4 and TRBJ2-7; 7 bases align to TRBD1. V lost 3 bases, J lost 0 bases, and 6 bases stayed unmatched. The germline V gene encodes CDR1 SGHNT and CDR2 YYREEE (reference sequence). There are 15 residues in the CDR3. Written as DNA, the CDR3 is TGTGCCAGCAGCTCGGAGACAGGGCACTCCTACGAGCAGTACTTC. Translating gives CASSSETGHSYEQYF.

J is TRBJ2-5 and V is TRBV7-9; 10 bases match TRBD1. The trim removed 6 bases at V and 0 bases at J, leaving 7 bases unmatched. The CDR3 runs 16 residues. CDR1 is SEHNR and CDR2 is FQNEAQ in the germline V gene (reference sequence). The CDR3 sequence: CASRPPGQGYQETQYF. CDR3 sequence (DNA): TGTGCCAGCAGACCACCGGGACAGGGGTACCAAGAGACCCAGTACTTC.

The chain employs TRBV5-5 and TRBJ1-4; 7 bases align to TRBD1. The V and J ends lost 4 bases and 8 bases, in that order; junction bases with no gene match: 5. CDR1 is SGHKS and CDR2 is YYEKEE in the germline V gene (reference sequence). This CDR3 is built from 13 residues. The CDR3 DNA reads as TGTGCCAGCAGCCCGGGGACAGACGAAAAACTGTTTTTT. It specifies CASSPGTDEKLFF.

This sequence joins TRBV5-1 and TRBJ2-3, with 7 positions matching TRBD2. The CDR3 is 16 amino acids. Germline V CDR1 and CDR2: SGHRS, YFSETQ. The junction had 8 bases not matched to a gene; V was cut back by 2 bases and J by 2 bases. This chain's CDR3 is CASSFGERGATDTQYF. The DNA of the CDR3 is TGCGCCAGCAGCTTCGGCGAGCGGGGAGCCACAGATACGCAGTATTTT.

This chain joins TRBV7-2 and TRBJ1-1, with D maybe TRBD1 (5 bases). This CDR3 has 11 amino acids. V shed 5 bases and J shed 11 bases, with 12 bases lying between them. CDR1 is SGHTA, CDR2 FQGNSA, per germline. CDR3 sequence (DNA): TGTGCCAGCAGCGAACAGGTCTCTGCTTTCTTT. Translating it yields CASSEQVSAFF.

V is TRBV3-1 (or the pseudogene TRBV3-2) and J is TRBJ1-2; 8 nucleotides align to TRBD1. This CDR3 has 16 residues. Looked up from germline, CDR1 is LGHDT and CDR2 is YNNKEL (reference sequence). The junction had 12 bases not matched to a gene; V was cut back by 6 bases and J by 3 bases. The CDR3 DNA sequence: TGTGCCAGCAGGCTGGGCAGGGGGCTTGCAGACTATGGCTACACCTTC. This gives the protein CASRLGRGLADYGYTF.

The chain recombines TRBV18 with TRBJ2-1; D might be TRBD1 (6 bases). Germline CDR1 reads KGHSH; CDR2 reads LQKENI. The CDR3 totals 13 residues. V was trimmed by 6 bases and J by 7 bases, leaving 13 bases between them. CDR3 in amino acids: CASSPGQRNEQFF. CDR3 sequence (DNA): TGTGCCAGCTCTCCCGGACAGAGGAATGAGCAGTTCTTC. Variable domain in full (rest from reference TRBV18 and TRBJ2-1): NAGVMQNPRHLVRRRGQEARLRCSPMKGHSHVYWYRQLPEEGLKFMVYLQKENIIDESGMPKERFSAEFPKEGPSILRIQQVVRGDSAAYFCASSPGQRNEQFFGPGTRLTVL.

The chain employs TRBV7-9 and TRBJ1-2; a possible D gene is TRBD1 (6 bases). The CDR3 length is 15 residues. Germline V gives CDR1 SEHNR, CDR2 FQNEAQ (reference sequence). Trimming took off 5 bases at V and 5 bases at J, with 18 bases between the two ends. The DNA of the CDR3 is TGTGCCAGCAGCCCGAAGGACAGAGATGGGTATGGCTACACCTTC. This gives the protein CASSPKDRDGYGYTF.

V usage is TRBV11-3 and J usage is TRBJ2-3; 7 bases are a match to TRBD1. Germline CDR1 and CDR2: SGHNT and YENEEA. V gave up 4 bases and J gave up 3 bases; unmatched junction bases: 13. The CDR3 covers 17 residues. The CDR3 nucleotides are TGTGCCAGCAGCTATGGCATAGTGACAGGGAAAACAGATACGCAGTATTTT. Translating gives CASSYGIVTGKTDTQYF.

This clone was picked up a small number of times. The chain recombines TRBV7-3 with TRBJ2-1; 8 nucleotides agree with TRBD1. V lost 4 bases to trimming and J lost 2 bases; unmatched junction nucleotides: 4. The CDR3 has 15 residues. Looked up from germline, CDR1 is SGHTA and CDR2 is FQGTGA. Written as DNA, the CDR3 is TGTGCCAGCAGCTCTTTGACAGGGGCCTACAATGAGCAGTTCTTC. Its translation: CASSSLTGAYNEQFF. The whole variable domain, remainder taken from reference TRBV7-3 and TRBJ2-1, is GAGVSQTPSNKVTEKGKYVELRCDPISGHTALYWYRQSLGQGPEFLIYFQGTGAADDSGLPNDRFFAVRPEGSVSTLKIQRTERGDSAVYLCASSSLTGAYNEQFFGPGTRLTVL.